This record concerns one T cell receptor beta chain sequence. There is no known antigen for this receptor. Base qualities are missing; no much larger clone stands one base away. This specimen belongs to a study of T cell responses to AZD1222 COVID-19 vaccine (TCRdb year 2021). Notes on the research overall: A total of approximately 240 trial participants underwent TCR sequencing, of whom about 200 received two doses of AZD1222 and around 25 received two doses of the MenACWY control vaccine. Trial participants were enrolled by age into subgroups of 18-55, 56-69 and 70-plus years, and 148, 28 and 57 TCR-sequenced participants, respectively, were included in these subgroups.

The time point label corresponds to: about 28 days (+/-7) after the second vaccine dose. AZD1222 recipients given second doses at about 4 weeks or at about 12 weeks were pooled, since spike-specific TCR depth and breadth were not found to differ between the two schedules. Samples from vaccinated people were obtained from the UK trials COV001 and COV002, which included a single-blind randomized controlled phase 2/3 trial of AZD1222 (ChAdOx1 nCoV-19) in healthy adults. For TCRbeta chain sequencing, PBMC samples from trial participants were taken at day 0 and at day 28 after the second dose. From its cysteine to its phenylalanine, the CDR3 spans 14 amino acids. Of all the DNA, just the CDR3 is kept, 42 bases in frame from base 1. The CDR1 and CDR2 encoded by the germline V gene are MDHEN and SYDVKM. The V end loses 3 bases and the J end loses 2 bases, and a stretch of 11 bases separates them. Overall study results and their limits: In the small 56-69-year group, the increase in depth fell short of significance, most likely because of low power. A significant rise in spike-specific TCR breadth and depth was observed after two AZD1222 doses relative to day 0 and relative to MenACWY recipients. Only five to seven AZD1222 recipients were SARS-CoV-2 seropositive at baseline, limiting conclusions about previously exposed vaccinees. Reportedly, close to half of the unique spike-specific TCRs recognized epitopes lying outside the regions that are mutated in the B.1.351 and B.1.1.7 variants. Because no day 14 peak-response samples were available, repertoires were characterized only after the peak T cell response. Vaccine-associated CD4 TCRs spanned the whole spike protein, with dominant responses in regions 160-218 and 743-854. Participants were mostly white British, with more females than males. The authors suggested clonal diversity may have been underestimated.

The CDR3 regions of human TCRbeta chains were analyzed by immunosequencing. The paper's processing steps were these. TCRs in the repertoires were matched against a reference library of SARS-CoV-2-specific TCRs that had been generated with the MIRA antigen-specificity platform. Breadth meant the fraction of unique TCRs that were SARS-CoV-2-associated, whereas depth meant the fraction of total T cells that were SARS-CoV-2-associated. Using the MIRA data, each spike-specific TCR was mapped to the spike region that the TCR reacts to and placed in a CD4 or CD8 class. Log10-transformed breadth and depth values were compared by one-way ANOVA with Sidak's multiple comparisons tests. What TCRdb holds here is the immuneACCESS table cut down to in-frame rearrangements. Part of the clones is not present; checked against another copy, under half of the missing clones reflect an unresolved V gene, and the others are unexplained. The V and J calls and clone size are taken from that table; D and trimming were inferred from the DNA. For this sample there are 65,000 to 85,000 clones; 70% to 90% appear just once. 8% to 13% of the sample is taken by the ten largest.

The material was peripheral blood, obtained 28 days after the second AZD1222 dose. This sequence originates from an adult who received the AZD1222 COVID-19 vaccine. Rearrangement joined TRBV28 to TRBJ2-7, with the D gene tentatively TRBD1 or TRBD2, based on 5 matching bases in each. Here the CDR3 is given as CASSFWGNTYEQYF. Read as DNA, the sequence is TGTGCCAGCAGTTTTTGGGGGAATACCTACGAGCAGTACTTC.